The present T cell receptor beta chain was sequenced within a study of CXCR3-negative and CXCR3-positive naive CD8 T cells. As for the study in general: Per-library TRB read counts averaged about 1.5 +/- 0.3 million, adding up to some 150 million in total. General observations from the study: For memory CD8+ cells diversity was much lower, but both naive subsets had comparably high diversity. Compared with CXCR3-negative naive cells, CXCR3-positive naive cells showed more hydrophobic TRB CDR3s.

Details on this clonotype: Its antigen is unknown.

The libraries of TRB cDNA were constructed through 5' RACE using UMI labels. Reprocessing the 5' RACE reads, TCRdb reports a single entry for every CDR3 protein and omits DNA. Its table records 120,000 to 150,000 distinct CDR3 sequences. Germline CDR1 SQVTM, CDR2 ANQGSEA. This CDR3 has 11 amino acids. The sample comprised naive CXCR3+ CD8+ T cells from blood. Subset denoted: CD45RO-CCR7+CD27+CD95- naive CD8+ T cells expressing CXCR3 (TNR3+). This chain uses TRBV29-1 with TRBJ2-7. The source is a human donor in good health. Some clones in this sample may be carry-over from other donors' samples. Here the CDR3 reads CSVVTIYEQYF.